The 19 T cell receptor beta chains below all came from one sample that was sequenced in a study of blood T cells in healthy people across ages. The authors ran a second PCR of about 7 to 11 cycles using a sample-barcoded 5' primer and a J-beta primer mix. In TCRdb, the 5' RACE reads were re-called with MiXCR into one record per CDR3 protein. Counted here are more than 700,000 distinct CDR3 sequences, roughly 50% occurring once; the ten biggest clones make up approximately 40%. What was sequenced was blood. The source of these receptors is a man aged 80 or over in good health.

This clonotype was observed a few times. The chain combines TRBV7-9 with TRBJ2-5; D possibly corresponds to TRBD1 (5 bases). V was clipped by 2 bases and J by 11 bases, with 21 bases between them. The CDR3 is 15 residues long. CDR1 SEHNR and CDR2 FQNEAQ come from the germline V gene (reference sequence). In DNA, the CDR3 is TGTGCCAGCAGCTTAAGTCAGGGAATAACTGAGGAGCAGTACTTC. Its protein is CASSLSQGITEEQYF.

The J gene is TRBJ2-5, the V gene TRBV7-2, with D perhaps TRBD1 or TRBD2 (6 bases each). V shed 5 bases and J shed 11 bases, with 18 bases lying between them. CDR1 SGHTA and CDR2 FQGNSA come from the germline V gene. The CDR3 contains 13 residues. The CDR3 spells CASSPRGHLEQYF. CDR3 sequence (DNA): TGTGCCAGCAGCCCTCGGGGGCACCTGGAGCAGTACTTC.

This rearrangement joins TRBV7-9 to TRBJ1-2, with no clear D. Germline assignment: CDR1 SEHNR and CDR2 FQNEAQ (reference sequence). The V end was cut by 2 bases, the J end by 5 bases, with 15 bases between. The CDR3 runs to 15 residues. The CDR3 nucleotides read TGTGCCAGCAGCTTAATAGCCAGCGCCAATTATGGCTACACCTTC. Amino acid sequence: CASSLIASANYGYTF. Complete variable domain (other parts from reference TRBV7-9 and TRBJ1-2): DTGVSQNPRHKITKRGQNVTFRCDPISEHNRLYWYRQTLGQGPEFLTYFQNEAQLEKSRLLSDRFSAERPKGSFSTLEIQRTEQGDSAMYLCASSLIASANYGYTFGSGTRLTVV.

This clonotype came up once. V usage is TRBV14 and J usage is TRBJ2-3; D is uncertain. In germline, CDR1 is SGHDN, CDR2 FVKESK. Trimming shortened V by 3 bases and J by 6 bases, and 7 bases separated the two germline ends. The CDR3 has 12 residues. The CDR3, as DNA: TGTGCCAGCAGCCAGCTCCCTGATACGCAGTATTTT. Residues: CASSQLPDTQYF.

The J gene is TRBJ2-4, the V gene TRBV7-9; no clear D gene. Germline values: CDR1 SEHNR, CDR2 FQNEAQ (reference sequence). The germline V and J ends were trimmed by 5 bases and 13 bases, with 24 bases remaining between them. The CDR3 is 15 amino acids. CDR3 in amino acids: CASSPVRLGHGQQYF. CDR3 sequence (DNA): TGTGCCAGCAGCCCAGTGCGGTTGGGCCATGGGCAGCAGTACTTC.

This clonotype has only a few counts. V gene TRBV5-5 combines with J gene TRBJ2-7, with 7 bases identical to TRBD1. Germline V gene data show CDR1 as SGHKS and CDR2 as YYEKEE (reference sequence). This CDR3 is 15 amino acids long. V dropped 4 bases and J dropped 0; count of bases not matched to a gene: 7. This CDR3 reads CASSAGQASSYEQYF. CDR3 DNA sequence: TGTGCCAGCAGCGCCGGACAGGCGAGCTCCTACGAGCAGTACTTC.

This clonotype was found once. This chain links TRBV25-1 with TRBJ2-7, with D maybe TRBD1 (6 bases). This CDR3 is built from 12 residues. From germline, CDR1 is MGHDK and CDR2 SYGVNS. Trimming stripped 8 bases from V and 3 bases from J, with 11 bases between. CDR3: CASWGQHYEQYF. The CDR3 DNA follows: TGTGCCAGCTGGGGGCAACACTACGAGCAGTACTTC.

This chain connects TRBV7-8 to TRBJ2-3; D uncertain. The germline V gene encodes CDR1 SGHVS and CDR2 FQNEAQ. V lost 4 bases and J 14 bases, leaving 19 bases between the germline ends. This CDR3 is built from 13 residues. CDR3 protein: CASSSSGKADAYF. CDR3 bases: TGTGCCAGCAGCTCATCAGGAAAGGCGGACGCGTATTTT.

Remarks on this clonotype: One end of the junction varies from germline; a read error may be responsible. This sequence joins TRBV28 and TRBJ2-3; D possibly matches TRBD1 or TRBD2 (5 bases each). The CDR3 runs 15 residues. The germline V gene has CDR1 MDHEN and CDR2 SYDVKM. The CDR3 bases are TGTGCCAGCAGTTTTAGGGGACCTAGCACATATACGCAGTATTTT. Its translation: CASSFRGPSTYTQYF.

The count of this clonotype is one. V usage is TRBV7-9 and J usage is TRBJ1-1; 7 nucleotides agree with TRBD1. J was trimmed by 7 bases and V by 5 bases; bases with no gene match: 1. The V gene's germline CDR1 is SEHNR and CDR2 FQNEAQ (reference sequence). This CDR3 is built from 11 residues. The CDR3 loop is CASSPGGEAFF. The CDR3 coding sequence is TGTGCCAGCAGCCCAGGGGGTGAAGCTTTCTTT.

V gene TRBV21-1 combines with J gene TRBJ2-3; TRBD1 is the table's D call, not checked against the DNA. TRBV21-1 corresponds to a pseudogene. This CDR3 spans 15 amino acids. The CDR3: CASSKQQGTARYAYF. CDR3 bases: TGTGCCAGCAGCAAACAACAGGGCACGGCCAGATACGCGTATTTT.

Only a few counts were recorded for this clonotype. The rearrangement uses TRBV28 and TRBJ2-3, with D maybe TRBD2 (5 bases). V lost 1 base and J 2 bases, leaving 16 bases between the germline ends. This CDR3 has 17 residues. The germline V gene has CDR1 MDHEN and CDR2 SYDVKM. CDR3 amino acids: CASSLFSFGSYTDTQYF. The CDR3 nucleotides read TGTGCCAGCAGTTTATTCTCGTTTGGGAGTTACACAGATACGCAGTATTTT.

V usage is TRBV6-5 and J usage is TRBJ1-2, with D possibly being TRBD1 (5 bases). Per germline, CDR1 MNHEY and CDR2 SVGAGI. The CDR3 covers 13 residues. V was shortened by 6 bases and J by 4 bases, with 12 bases between the two germline ends. CDR3 sequence (DNA): TGTGCCAGCAGCCTCAGGGTGGGCTATGGCTACACCTTC. Encoded protein: CASSLRVGYGYTF.

This clonotype was observed a single time. This sequence joins TRBV5-1 and TRBJ2-7; 7 bases line up with TRBD1. Looked up from germline, CDR1 is SGHRS and CDR2 is YFSETQ. The CDR3 is made up of 14 amino acids. The V segment lost 3 bases and the J segment 6 bases; nucleotides outside the gene matches: 9. DNA of the CDR3: TGCGCCAGCAGCTCCACCGGGACAGACTGCGAGCAGTACTTC. Translated: CASSSTGTDCEQYF.

This clonotype was detected only a few times. The rearrangement uses TRBV7-4 and TRBJ2-7; TRBD2 matches at 16 bases. The CDR3 contains 18 residues. CDR1 is SGHVT and CDR2 is SQSDAQ in the germline V gene. V lost 3 bases, J lost 0 bases, and 5 bases stayed unmatched. The CDR3 region has the DNA TGTGCCAGCAGCTTGGGACTAGCGGGAGGGCCGAGCTCCTACGAGCAGTACTTC. This codes for CASSLGLAGGPSSYEQYF.

The V and J genes are TRBV24-1 and TRBJ2-1; TRBD2 is a possible D gene (6 bases). Deletions cut 7 bases from V and 4 bases from J, with 19 bases between. This CDR3 region has 16 residues. CDR1 is KGHDR, CDR2 SFDVKD, per germline. CDR3 region: CATSAPGGPSYNEQFF. The CDR3 nucleotides read TGTGCCACCAGCGCACCTGGAGGGCCTAGTTACAATGAGCAGTTCTTC.

This clonotype was observed a handful of times. This chain connects TRBV11-2 to TRBJ2-4, with 7 positions matching TRBD2. CDR1 is SGHAT and CDR2 is FQNNGV in the germline V gene. V trimming: 5 bases; J trimming: 7 bases; junction bases outside the gene matches: 8. CDR3 length equals 14 residues. The CDR3 DNA reads TGTGCCAGCAGCCTTGTCAGCGGGACGAACATTCAGTACTTC. Translation gives CASSLVSGTNIQYF. Combining the CDR3 with reference TRBV11-2 and TRBJ2-4 gives the whole variable domain EAGVAQSPRYKIIEKRQSVAFWCNPISGHATLYWYQQILGQGPKLLIQFQNNGVVDDSQLPKDRFSAERLKGVDSTLKIQPAKLEDSAVYLCASSLVSGTNIQYFGAGTRLSVL.

This chain connects TRBV7-9 to TRBJ1-5; perhaps TRBD1 as D (5 bases). This CDR3 contains 14 residues. V was cut by 1 base and J by 11 bases, with 15 bases left in between. The germline gives CDR1 SEHNR, CDR2 FQNEAQ (reference sequence). The DNA for the CDR3 is TGTGCCAGCAGCTTAGAGTCAACGGGGGGGACCCAGCATTTT. This gives the protein CASSLESTGGTQHF.

The chain combines TRBV12-3 or TRBV12-4 with TRBJ1-5; D is possibly TRBD1 (5 bases). V was clipped by 1 base and J by 9 bases, with 10 bases between them. This CDR3 spans 13 amino acids. The CDR3 is CASSLDQGWPQHF. The CDR3 nucleotides read TGTGCCAGCAGTTTAGACCAGGGTTGGCCCCAGCATTTT.